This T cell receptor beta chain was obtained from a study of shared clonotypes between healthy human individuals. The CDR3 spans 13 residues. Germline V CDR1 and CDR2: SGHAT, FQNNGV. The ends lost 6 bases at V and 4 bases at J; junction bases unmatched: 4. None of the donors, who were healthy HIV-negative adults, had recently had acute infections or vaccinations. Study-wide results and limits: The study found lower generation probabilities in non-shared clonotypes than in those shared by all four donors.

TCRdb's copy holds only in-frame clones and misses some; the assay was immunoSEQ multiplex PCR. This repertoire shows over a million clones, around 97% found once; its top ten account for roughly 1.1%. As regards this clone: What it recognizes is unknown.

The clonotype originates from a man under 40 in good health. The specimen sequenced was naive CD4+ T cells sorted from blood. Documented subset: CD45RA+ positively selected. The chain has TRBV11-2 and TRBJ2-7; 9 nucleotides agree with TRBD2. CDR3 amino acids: CASSASGIYEQYF. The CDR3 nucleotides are TGTGCCAGCAGTGCTAGCGGGATATACGAGCAGTACTTC.